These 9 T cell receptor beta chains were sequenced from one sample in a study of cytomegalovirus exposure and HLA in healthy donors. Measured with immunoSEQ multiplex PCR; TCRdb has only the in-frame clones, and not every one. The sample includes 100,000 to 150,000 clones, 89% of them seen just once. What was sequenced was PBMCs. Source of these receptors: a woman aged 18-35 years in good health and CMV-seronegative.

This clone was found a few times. CDR3 protein: CASSFDTGHSPLHF. Here the CDR3 DNA reads TGTGCCAGCAGCTTTGACACAGGCCATTCACCCCTCCACTTT. The chain joins TRBV5-6 to TRBJ1-6; D possibly corresponds to TRBD1 (5 bases). This CDR3 contains 14 residues. Per the germline V gene, CDR1 is SGHDT and CDR2 is YYEEEE. Trimming took off 2 bases at V and 8 bases at J, with 11 bases between the two ends.

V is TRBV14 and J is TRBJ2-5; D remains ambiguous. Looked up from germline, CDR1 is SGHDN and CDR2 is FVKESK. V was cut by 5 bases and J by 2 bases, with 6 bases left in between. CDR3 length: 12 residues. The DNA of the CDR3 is TGTGCCAGCAGCATCAATCAAGAGACCCAGTACTTC. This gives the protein CASSINQETQYF.

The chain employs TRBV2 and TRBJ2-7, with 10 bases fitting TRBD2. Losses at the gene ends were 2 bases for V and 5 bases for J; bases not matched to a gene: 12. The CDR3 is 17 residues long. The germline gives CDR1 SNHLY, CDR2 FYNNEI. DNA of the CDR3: TGTGCCAGCAGTGAATTGAGTGGAAGCGGGGGGGGGCACGAGCAGTACTTC. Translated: CASSELSGSGGGHEQYF.

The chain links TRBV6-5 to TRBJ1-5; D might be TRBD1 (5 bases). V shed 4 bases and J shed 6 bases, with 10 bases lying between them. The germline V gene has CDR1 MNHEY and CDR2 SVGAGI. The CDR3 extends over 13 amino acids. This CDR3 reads CASSSRGIQPQHF. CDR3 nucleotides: TGTGCCAGCAGTTCCCGGGGGATTCAGCCCCAGCATTTT.

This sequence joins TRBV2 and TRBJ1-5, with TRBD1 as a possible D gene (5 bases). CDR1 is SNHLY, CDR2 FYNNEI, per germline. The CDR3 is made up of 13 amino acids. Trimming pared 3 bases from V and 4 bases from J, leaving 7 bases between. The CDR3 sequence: CASSDQGNQPQHF. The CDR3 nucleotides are TGTGCCAGCAGTGATCAGGGTAATCAGCCCCAGCATTTT.

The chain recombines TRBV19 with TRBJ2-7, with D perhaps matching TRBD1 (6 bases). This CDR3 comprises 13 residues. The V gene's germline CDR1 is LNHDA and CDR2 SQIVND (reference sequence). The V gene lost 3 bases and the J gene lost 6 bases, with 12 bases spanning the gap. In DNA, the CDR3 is TGTGCCAGTAGTATCCCCGAAGGGGGCGAGCAGTACTTC. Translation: CASSIPEGGEQYF.

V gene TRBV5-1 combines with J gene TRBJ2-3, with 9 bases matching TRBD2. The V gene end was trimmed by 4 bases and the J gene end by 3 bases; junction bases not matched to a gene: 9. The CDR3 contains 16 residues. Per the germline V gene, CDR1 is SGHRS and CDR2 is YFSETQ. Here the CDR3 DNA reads TGCGCCAGCAGCCCTATCCTAGCGGGGACTACAGATACGCAGTATTTT. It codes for CASSPILAGTTDTQYF.

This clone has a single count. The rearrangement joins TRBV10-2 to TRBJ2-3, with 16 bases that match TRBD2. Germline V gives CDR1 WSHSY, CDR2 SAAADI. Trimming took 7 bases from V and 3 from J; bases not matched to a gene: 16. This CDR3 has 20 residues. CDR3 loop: CASTTPGLAGGPVGTDTQYF. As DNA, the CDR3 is TGCGCCAGCACTACTCCGGGACTAGCGGGGGGGCCCGTTGGGACAGATACGCAGTATTTT.

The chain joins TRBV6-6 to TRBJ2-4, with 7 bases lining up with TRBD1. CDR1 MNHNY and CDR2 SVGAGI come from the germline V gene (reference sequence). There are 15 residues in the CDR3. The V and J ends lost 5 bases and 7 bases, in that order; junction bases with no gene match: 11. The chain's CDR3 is CASSGQDRASNIQYF. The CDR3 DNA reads TGTGCCAGCAGTGGACAAGACAGGGCGTCGAACATTCAGTACTTC.